These T cell receptor beta chains were read from a single sample in a study of human T cells and chemical hapten exposure. A single record per CDR3 protein comes from TCRdb applying MiXCR to the RACE reads. The sample shows roughly 120,000 distinct CDR3 sequences, approximately 9% of them seen only once. Sequencing was performed on whole blood. The receptors derive from a male donor in good health. Some clones in this sample may be carry-over from other donors' samples. The conserved cysteine and the conserved F or W are not part of the CDR3 here. Each record gives: J gene, V gene, CDR3 protein.

j_gene: TRBJ2-1
v_gene: TRBV9
CDR3aa: ASSVSGGANNEQF

j_gene: TRBJ1-1
v_gene: TRBV2
CDR3aa: ASRENTEAF

j_gene: TRBJ2-6
v_gene: TRBV6-2/TRBV6-3
CDR3aa: ASGTGAPGANVLT

j_gene: TRBJ2-7
v_gene: TRBV20-1
CDR3aa: SASSASEYEQY

j_gene: TRBJ2-1
v_gene: TRBV12-3/TRBV12-4
CDR3aa: ASSPGQWKSSYNEQF

j_gene: TRBJ2-7
v_gene: TRBV12-3/TRBV12-4
CDR3aa: ASSLGRLAREQY

j_gene: TRBJ2-1
v_gene: TRBV14
CDR3aa: ASSQDLGNEQF

j_gene: TRBJ1-2
v_gene: TRBV18
CDR3aa: ASSRSTGYT

j_gene: TRBJ2-4
v_gene: TRBV10-3
CDR3aa: AISESGLAGALG

j_gene: TRBJ2-7
v_gene: TRBV19
CDR3aa: ATRRDRSYEQY

j_gene: TRBJ2-3
v_gene: TRBV12-5
CDR3aa: ASGFLLESSTDTQY

j_gene: TRBJ1-1
v_gene: TRBV6-2/TRBV6-3
CDR3aa: ASSYGDTEAF

j_gene: TRBJ1-2
v_gene: TRBV7-2
CDR3aa: ASSPSVMNYGYT

j_gene: TRBJ1-6
v_gene: TRBV4-1
CDR3aa: AISQDPGETYNSPLH